This T cell receptor beta chain stems from a study of glioma-infiltrating T cells. From germline, CDR1 is SGHTA and CDR2 FQGTGA. With V trimmed by 5 bases and J by 6 bases, 11 bases remained unmatched. The length of the CDR3 is 16 residues. The iRepertoire nested amplicon-rescue multiplex PCR amplified TCR alpha and beta CDR3s from RNA. Each CDR3 protein gets one entry after TCRdb re-called the multiplex PCR reads with MiXCR. The sample includes 110,000 or so distinct CDR3 sequences, less than 30% seen only once; the top ten take around a third. This clonotype was detected many times. The antigen remains unidentified. Study observations and caveats: Very few CDR3 sequences were shared between tissue and blood.

Sequencing was carried out using glioma tissue, nonneoplastic brain tissue, or PBMCs (not recorded which). V is TRBV7-3 and J is TRBJ2-1; TRBD1 aligns across 9 bases. The TCR originated in a human donor with low-grade glioma or glioblastoma, undergoing nonglioma brain surgery, or in good health (not recorded which). The CDR3 spells CASSLIGTGLSNEQFF. CDR3 nucleotide sequence: TGTGCCAGCAGCCTTATCGGGACAGGGTTAAGCAATGAGCAGTTCTTC.